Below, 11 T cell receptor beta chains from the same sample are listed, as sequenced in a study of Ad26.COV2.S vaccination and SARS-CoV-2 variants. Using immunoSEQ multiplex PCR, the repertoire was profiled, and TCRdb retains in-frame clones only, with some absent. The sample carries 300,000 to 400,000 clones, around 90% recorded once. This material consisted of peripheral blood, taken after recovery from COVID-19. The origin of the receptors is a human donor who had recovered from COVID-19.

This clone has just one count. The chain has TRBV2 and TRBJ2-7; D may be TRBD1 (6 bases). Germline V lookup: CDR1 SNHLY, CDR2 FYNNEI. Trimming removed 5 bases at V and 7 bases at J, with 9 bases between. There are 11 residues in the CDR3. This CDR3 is CASSHREEQYF. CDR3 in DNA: TGTGCCAGCAGTCACAGGGAAGAGCAGTACTTC.

CDR3 DNA sequence: TGTGCCAGCAGTGAAGCACCATTCTACGGGGACGAGCAGTACTTC. As protein: CASSEAPFYGDEQYF. The chain has TRBV2 and TRBJ2-7; a weak D match, TRBD2 (5 bases). Germline CDR1 is SNHLY and CDR2 is FYNNEI. The CDR3 contains 15 residues. V was clipped by 0 bases and J by 5 bases, with 14 bases between them.

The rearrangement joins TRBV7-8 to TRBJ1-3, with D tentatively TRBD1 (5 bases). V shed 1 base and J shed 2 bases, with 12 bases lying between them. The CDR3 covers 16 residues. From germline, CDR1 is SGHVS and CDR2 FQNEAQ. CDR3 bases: TGTGCCAGCAGCTTAGGTTTATCGGGGGCTGGAAACACCATATATTTT. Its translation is CASSLGLSGAGNTIYF.

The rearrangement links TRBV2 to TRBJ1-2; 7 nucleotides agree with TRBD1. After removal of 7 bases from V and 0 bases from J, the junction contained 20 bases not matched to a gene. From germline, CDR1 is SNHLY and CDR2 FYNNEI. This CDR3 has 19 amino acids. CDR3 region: CASNLPGDRAHPTNYGYTF. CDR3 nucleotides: TGTGCCAGCAACCTCCCCGGGGACAGAGCGCATCCCACTAACTATGGCTACACCTTC.

The CDR3 sequence: CASSRIPGQGSEKLFF. DNA of the CDR3: TGCGCCAGCAGCCGCATACCGGGACAGGGTTCAGAAAAACTGTTTTTT. The V gene is TRBV5-1, the J gene TRBJ1-4, with TRBD1 identical over 9 bases. This CDR3 region has 16 residues. In germline, CDR1 is SGHRS, CDR2 YFSETQ. Trimming at V came to 4 bases and at J to 8 bases, leaving 12 bases not matched to a gene.

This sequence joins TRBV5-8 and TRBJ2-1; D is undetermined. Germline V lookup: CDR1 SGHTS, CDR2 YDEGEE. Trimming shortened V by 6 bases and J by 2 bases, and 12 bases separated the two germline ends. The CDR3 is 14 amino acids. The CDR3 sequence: CASTRTVPYNEQFF. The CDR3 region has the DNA TGTGCCAGCACCCGGACGGTCCCCTACAATGAGCAGTTCTTC.

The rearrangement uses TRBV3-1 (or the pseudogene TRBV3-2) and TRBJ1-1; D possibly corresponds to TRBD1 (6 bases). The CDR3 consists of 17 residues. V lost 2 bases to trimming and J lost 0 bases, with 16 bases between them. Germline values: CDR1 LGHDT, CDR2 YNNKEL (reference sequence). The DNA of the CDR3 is TGTGCCAGCAGCCAACCGCCAGACAGGTACATGAACACTGAAGCTTTCTTT. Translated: CASSQPPDRYMNTEAFF.

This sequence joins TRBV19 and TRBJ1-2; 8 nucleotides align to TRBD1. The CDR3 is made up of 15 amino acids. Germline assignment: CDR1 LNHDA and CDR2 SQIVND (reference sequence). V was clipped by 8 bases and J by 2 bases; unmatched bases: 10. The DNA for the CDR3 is TGTGCCAGTGTAACCCCGGGACAGGCGAACTATGGCTACACCTTC. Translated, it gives CASVTPGQANYGYTF.

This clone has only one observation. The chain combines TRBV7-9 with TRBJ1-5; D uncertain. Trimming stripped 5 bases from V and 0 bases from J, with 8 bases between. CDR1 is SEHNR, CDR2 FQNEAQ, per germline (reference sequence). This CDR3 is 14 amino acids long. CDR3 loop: CASSVGLSNQPQHF. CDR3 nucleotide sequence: TGTGCCAGCAGCGTTGGCCTTAGCAATCAGCCCCAGCATTTT.

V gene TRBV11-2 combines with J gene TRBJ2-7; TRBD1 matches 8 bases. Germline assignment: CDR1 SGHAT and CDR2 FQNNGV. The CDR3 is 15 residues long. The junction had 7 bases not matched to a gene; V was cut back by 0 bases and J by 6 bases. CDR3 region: CASSLDRQGTAEQYF. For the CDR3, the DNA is TGTGCCAGCAGCTTAGACCGACAGGGGACGGCCGAGCAGTACTTC.

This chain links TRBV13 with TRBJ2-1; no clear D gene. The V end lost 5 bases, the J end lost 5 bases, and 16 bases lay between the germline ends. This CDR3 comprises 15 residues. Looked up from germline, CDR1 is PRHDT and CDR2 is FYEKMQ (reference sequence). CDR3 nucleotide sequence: TGTGCCAGCAGCATCCCGGGCCGCGCGGACAATGAGCAGTTCTTC. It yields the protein CASSIPGRADNEQFF.